What follows describes a single T cell receptor (beta chain). The antigen is not known. Germline V gene data show CDR1 as SGDLS and CDR2 as YYNGEE. The V segment lost 3 bases and the J segment 6 bases; nucleotides outside the gene matches: 11. This CDR3 is 15 amino acids long. The data stem from a study of shared clonotypes between healthy human individuals. Overall study: CD4 naive cells filled three plates per donor, CD4 memory three, CD8 naive two and CD8 memory one.

Both subsets, CD45RA+ naive and CD45RA-negative memory, were split from the CD4+ cells. Clones were sequenced by immunoSEQ multiplex PCR, and TCRdb holds only the in-frame ones, with some missing. The sample has about 1.5 million clones, nearly 99% seen once. Study-level points and caveats: Blood alone was sampled, and tissue repertoires likely differ.

Sequenced material: naive CD4+ T cells sorted from blood. The subset: CD45RA+ positively selected. This clonotype was sampled from a man under 40 in good health. The rearrangement uses TRBV9 and TRBJ1-2; 7 bases align to TRBD1. CDR3 residues: CASSATGRGKDGYTF. CDR3 DNA sequence: TGTGCCAGCAGCGCAACAGGCAGGGGGAAAGATGGCTACACCTTC.